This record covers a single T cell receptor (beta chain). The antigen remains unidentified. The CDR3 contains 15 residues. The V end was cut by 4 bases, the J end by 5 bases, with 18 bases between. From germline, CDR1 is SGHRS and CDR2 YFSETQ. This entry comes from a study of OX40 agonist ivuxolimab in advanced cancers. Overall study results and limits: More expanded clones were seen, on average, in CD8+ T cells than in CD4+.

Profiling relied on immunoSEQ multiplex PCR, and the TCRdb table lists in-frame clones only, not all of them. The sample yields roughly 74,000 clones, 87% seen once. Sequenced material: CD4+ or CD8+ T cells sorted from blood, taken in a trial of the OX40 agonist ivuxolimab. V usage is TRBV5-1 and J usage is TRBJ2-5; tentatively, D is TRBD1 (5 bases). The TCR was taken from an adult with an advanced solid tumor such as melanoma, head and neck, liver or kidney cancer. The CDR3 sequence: CASSLDTRETETQYF. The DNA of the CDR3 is TGCGCCAGCAGCCTGGATACCAGGGAAACGGAGACCCAGTACTTC.